This is a list of T cell receptor beta chains from one sample in a study of T cells expressing NK-cell markers. TCRdb re-called the 5' RACE reads and gives one entry per CDR3 protein, without DNA. Seen in this sample are about 160,000 distinct CDR3 sequences; the ten most common clones hold 20%. The sample taken for sequencing was blood T cells: a sorted CD56 or NKG2C T cell subset, CD4+ or CD8+ T cells, or bulk PBMC T cells (not recorded which). All receptors derive from a man aged 18-69 years in good health. The CDR3 runs from the conserved cysteine through the conserved F or W. Expanded clones are given a class, and other clones once, few, many or no size at all.

CDR3aa: CASSLPGLKTSYNEQFF; v_gene: TRBV5-8; j_gene: TRBJ2-1; abundance: -
CDR3aa: CASSAGGGANEKLFF; v_gene: TRBV7-8; j_gene: TRBJ1-4; abundance: -
CDR3aa: CASSEGEGQAYEQYF; v_gene: TRBV6-1; j_gene: TRBJ2-7; abundance: -
CDR3aa: CASSNRGGPSTDTQYF; v_gene: TRBV21-1; j_gene: TRBJ2-3; abundance: -
CDR3aa: CASSFGATGSEAFF; v_gene: TRBV13; j_gene: TRBJ1-1; abundance: -
CDR3aa: CASWGGRGIGETQYF; v_gene: TRBV6-5; j_gene: TRBJ2-5; abundance: -
CDR3aa: CATRRENYGYTF; v_gene: TRBV24-1; j_gene: TRBJ1-2; abundance: -
CDR3aa: CASRGWGDQETQYF; v_gene: TRBV27; j_gene: TRBJ2-5; abundance: -
CDR3aa: CASTHTGALTDTQYF; v_gene: TRBV5-6; j_gene: TRBJ2-3; abundance: -
CDR3aa: CASSLWPRGTDTQYF; v_gene: TRBV27; j_gene: TRBJ2-3; abundance: -
CDR3aa: CASSLQGAKYEQYF; v_gene: TRBV27; j_gene: TRBJ2-7; abundance: -
CDR3aa: CASMGGSTDTQYF; v_gene: TRBV7-9; j_gene: TRBJ2-3; abundance: -
CDR3aa: CASSSRGGSSTDTQYF; v_gene: TRBV9; j_gene: TRBJ2-3; abundance: -
CDR3aa: CASSPRGEMSYEQYF; v_gene: TRBV19; j_gene: TRBJ2-7; abundance: -
CDR3aa: CASSFVDSNYGYTF; v_gene: TRBV28; j_gene: TRBJ1-2; abundance: -
CDR3aa: CASSPLDILGTEAFF; v_gene: TRBV7-8; j_gene: TRBJ1-1; abundance: -
CDR3aa: CTSSQDQRAGFKQNIQYF; v_gene: TRBV1; j_gene: TRBJ2-4; abundance: -
CDR3aa: CASSLLGNGGNTIYF; v_gene: TRBV13; j_gene: TRBJ1-3; abundance: medium-sized
CDR3aa: CASSVAWGDEQFF; v_gene: TRBV9; j_gene: TRBJ2-1; abundance: -
CDR3aa: CAIPYQDNSYNEQFF; v_gene: TRBV7-9; j_gene: TRBJ2-1; abundance: -
CDR3aa: CASSDQGGRYEQYF; v_gene: TRBV6-1; j_gene: TRBJ2-7; abundance: -
CDR3aa: CASSLGAGTEETQYF; v_gene: TRBV7-2; j_gene: TRBJ2-5; abundance: -
CDR3aa: CASSIVPFMYNEQFF; v_gene: TRBV19; j_gene: TRBJ2-1; abundance: -
CDR3aa: CAISLTNNSYNEQFF; v_gene: TRBV10-3; j_gene: TRBJ2-1; abundance: -
CDR3aa: CASSGLTSGAQTDTQYF; v_gene: TRBV7-9; j_gene: TRBJ2-3; abundance: -
CDR3aa: CASSSEGRNEQYF; v_gene: TRBV13; j_gene: TRBJ2-7; abundance: -
CDR3aa: CASSSRLGVAGVVSYGTGELFF; v_gene: TRBV28; j_gene: TRBJ2-2; abundance: -
CDR3aa: CASSSWDEAYEQYF; v_gene: TRBV27; j_gene: TRBJ2-7; abundance: -
CDR3aa: CASSSRDAGELFF; v_gene: TRBV7-9; j_gene: TRBJ2-2; abundance: -
CDR3aa: CASSLGATSYGYTF; v_gene: TRBV11-2; j_gene: TRBJ1-2; abundance: -
CDR3aa: CASSLEQTAYNEQFF; v_gene: TRBV5-1; j_gene: TRBJ2-1; abundance: -
CDR3aa: CASSQSPGGAKNIQYF; v_gene: TRBV23-1; j_gene: TRBJ2-4; abundance: -
CDR3aa: CATSDGDRDTGELFF; v_gene: TRBV24-1; j_gene: TRBJ2-2; abundance: -
CDR3aa: CASSEHLSTGSYEQYF; v_gene: TRBV2; j_gene: TRBJ2-7; abundance: -
CDR3aa: CASNQLTHGGASGLAKNIQYF; v_gene: TRBV6-2/TRBV6-3; j_gene: TRBJ2-4; abundance: -
CDR3aa: CASSARANNEQFF; v_gene: TRBV18; j_gene: TRBJ2-1; abundance: -
CDR3aa: CASSSHTADNEQFF; v_gene: TRBV27; j_gene: TRBJ2-1; abundance: -
CDR3aa: CASSIYRESSEQYF; v_gene: TRBV5-4; j_gene: TRBJ2-7; abundance: -
CDR3aa: CASSLGAGVEAFF; v_gene: TRBV7-9; j_gene: TRBJ1-1; abundance: -
CDR3aa: CASSYAGGSYNEQFF; v_gene: TRBV6-5; j_gene: TRBJ2-1; abundance: -
CDR3aa: CASSEGGQGAEKLFF; v_gene: TRBV6-1; j_gene: TRBJ1-4; abundance: -
CDR3aa: CASPTPVLEAEQETQYF; v_gene: TRBV25-1; j_gene: TRBJ2-5; abundance: -
CDR3aa: CASSSLAGGEETQYF; v_gene: TRBV6-1; j_gene: TRBJ2-5; abundance: -
CDR3aa: CASSLWGVKGSYEQYF; v_gene: TRBV7-9; j_gene: TRBJ2-7; abundance: -
CDR3aa: CASSAGDRNYEQYF; v_gene: TRBV9; j_gene: TRBJ2-7; abundance: -
CDR3aa: CASSSLHFGTADLIGTDTQYF; v_gene: TRBV27; j_gene: TRBJ2-3; abundance: -
CDR3aa: CASSSGTGRYGYTF; v_gene: TRBV5-6; j_gene: TRBJ1-2; abundance: -
CDR3aa: CASSLDYTEAFF; v_gene: TRBV12-3/TRBV12-4; j_gene: TRBJ1-1; abundance: -
CDR3aa: CASSRLAEAGGFHEQYF; v_gene: TRBV4-1; j_gene: TRBJ2-7; abundance: -